This record covers a single T cell receptor beta chain. This entry is derived from a study of blood T cell repertoires in COVID-19. Produced via immunoSEQ multiplex PCR; TCRdb's table is partial and in-frame only. The sample contains roughly 350,000 clones, 85% of which appear only once. With 0 bases removed from V and 15 bases from J, the gap between germline ends came to 19 bases. Germline CDR1 reads SGHRS; CDR2 reads YFSETQ. This CDR3 is 14 amino acids long. The chain employs TRBV5-1 and TRBJ2-1, with D tentatively TRBD1 (5 bases). The clonotype comes from a young woman with acute or convalescent COVID-19. The sequenced sample was peripheral blood. CDR3 amino acids: CASSLGDSHQGRFF. The CDR3 coding sequence is TGCGCCAGCAGCTTGGGAGACAGCCACCAAGGTCGGTTCTTC.